A single sample gave rise to the 5 T cell receptor beta chains below, sequenced in a study of T cells after posttransplantation cyclophosphamide. Profiled with immunoSEQ multiplex PCR; TCRdb holds only in-frame clones, not every one. The table shows a few thousand clones, with nearly 97% occurring only once. Sequencing was carried out using naive CD8+ T cells sorted from PBMCs. The origin of the receptors is a woman aged 45 to 65 in good health and a related stem cell transplant donor.

The gene calls are TRBV6-1 and TRBJ2-1, with 7 bases identical to TRBD2. V lost 5 bases, J lost 14 bases, and 12 bases stayed unmatched. Germline CDR1 reads MNHNS; CDR2 reads SASEGT. CDR3 size: 13 residues. CDR3 residues: CASSPPSRREKFF. In nucleotides, the CDR3 is TGTGCCAGCAGTCCCCCTAGTCGGCGGGAGAAGTTCTTC.

This chain uses TRBV4-3 with TRBJ1-6; the D gene is possibly TRBD1 (5 bases). The CDR3 contains 16 residues. V was pared by 5 bases and J by 9 bases, with 20 bases between. Germline assignment: CDR1 LGHNA and CDR2 YSLEER. CDR3 residues: CASSSSAGTRSSPLHF. The CDR3 DNA is TGCGCCAGCAGCTCAAGCGCAGGGACTCGGAGTTCACCCCTCCACTTT.

This chain joins TRBV5-6 and TRBJ1-6, with 10 bases matching TRBD1. The CDR3 runs 15 residues. CDR1 is SGHDT, CDR2 YYEEEE, per germline. Trimming at V came to 0 bases and at J to 17 bases, leaving 11 bases not matched to a gene. The CDR3 here is CASSLAGTGENYFHF. DNA for the CDR3: TGTGCCAGCAGCTTGGCCGGGACAGGGGAGAATTATTTCCACTTT. The variable domain in full, completed from reference TRBV5-6 and TRBJ1-6, reads DAGVTQSPTHLIKTRGQQVTLRCSPKSGHDTVSWYQQALGQGPQFIFQYYEEEERQRGNFPDRFSGHQFPNYSSELNVNALLLGDSALYLCASSLAGTGENYFHFGNGTRLTVT.

The chain joins TRBV13 to TRBJ2-1; weak D call: TRBD2 (6 bases). The CDR3 has 16 residues. The germline CDR1 and CDR2 sequences are PRHDT and FYEKMQ (reference sequence). V lost 4 bases and J lost 7, with 20 bases in between. CDR3 region: CASSYPGLPTENEQFF. The DNA for the CDR3 is TGTGCCAGCAGCTACCCGGGACTTCCAACCGAGAATGAGCAGTTCTTC.

The CDR3 nucleotides are TGTGCCAGCACTTATAGCGGGGATCAGTACTTC. This encodes CASTYSGDQYF. The chain uses TRBV2 and TRBJ2-4; TRBD2 matches 8 bases. Germline CDR1 is SNHLY and CDR2 is FYNNEI. Unmatched junction bases numbered 5, after V lost 7 bases and J lost 12 bases. This CDR3 is built from 11 residues.